These T cell receptor beta chains were read from a single sample in a study of T-cell memory formation after mild COVID-19. TCRdb redid the calling of the 5' RACE reads with MiXCR, one entry per CDR3 protein. Of 380,000 or so distinct CDR3 sequences listed, roughly an eighth are singletons. Sequenced material: PBMCs or a T cell subset sorted from them (not recorded which). These receptor sequences come from a man aged 18-30 years who had mild COVID-19 (a few samples of this study predate the infection). Cell type and time point are not known. The CDR3 runs from the conserved cysteine through the conserved F or W. The order of the fields is D gene, J gene, V gene, clone size, CDR3 protein, CDR3 DNA. The D gene is left open where the match is weak. Part of the rows lack a size; the others show once, few, many or a class for expanded clones.

>-|TRBJ1-6|TRBV7-2|-
CASSLAVGTLIGPLHF
TGTGCCAGCAGCTTAGCGGTCGGAACCCTGATTGGACCCCTCCACTTT
>-|TRBJ2-2|TRBV7-3|few
CASSNTAWDTGELFF
TGTGCCAGCAGCAACACGGCCTGGGACACCGGGGAGCTGTTTTTT
>-|TRBJ2-5|TRBV18|-
CASSPWAAQETQYF
TGTGCCAGCTCACCATGGGCAGCTCAAGAGACCCAGTACTTC
>TRBD2|TRBJ2-3|TRBV5-1|-
CASRMGLAGGDTQYF
TGCGCCAGCAGAATGGGACTAGCGGGAGGAGATACGCAGTATTTT
>-|TRBJ1-6|TRBV5-1|-
CASKRGRDSYNSPLHF
TGCGCCAGCAAAAGAGGACGTGACTCCTATAATTCACCCCTCCACTTT
>-|TRBJ1-4|TRBV21-1|few
CASSRVHRATNEKLFF
TGTGCCAGCAGCAGAGTACACAGGGCAACTAATGAAAAACTGTTTTTT
>-|TRBJ2-5|TRBV11-2|few
CASSLDPQIGETQYF
TGTGCCAGCAGCTTAGATCCCCAGATTGGCGAGACCCAGTACTTC
>-|TRBJ1-1|TRBV27|few
CASSLAAQRSEAFF
TGTGCCAGCAGTTTAGCCGCCCAGCGGAGTGAAGCTTTCTTT
>-|TRBJ1-5|TRBV20-1|few
CSAREGGPHQPQHF
TGCAGTGCTAGAGAGGGCGGACCGCATCAGCCCCAGCATTTT
>-|TRBJ1-2|TRBV25-1|-
CASSDGYGYTF
TGTGCCAGCAGTGACGGCTATGGCTACACCTTC
>TRBD2|TRBJ2-7|TRBV3-1|-
CASSQESGLAGGESSYEQYF
TGTGCCAGCAGCCAAGAATCCGGACTAGCGGGGGGTGAGAGCTCCTACGAGCAGTACTTC
>TRBD1|TRBJ2-4|TRBV6-2/TRBV6-3|many
CASSLAGGDSIIQYF
TGTGCCAGCAGTTTAGCAGGGGGCGACAGTATCATTCAGTACTTC
>-|TRBJ2-2|TRBV14|-
CASSQVRATGELFF
TGTGCCAGCAGCCAAGTCCGGGCCACCGGGGAGCTGTTTTTT
>-|TRBJ2-6|TRBV19|few
CASCSGANVLTF
TGTGCCAGCTGCAGTGGGGCCAACGTCCTGACTTTC
>-|TRBJ1-1|TRBV2|-
CASRVWEGTEAFF
TGTGCCAGCAGAGTGTGGGAAGGCACTGAAGCTTTCTTT
>-|TRBJ1-1|TRBV28|-
CASSSPGDLEAFF
TGTGCCAGCAGTTCCCCAGGGGACCTTGAAGCTTTCTTT
>-|TRBJ2-3|TRBV15|-
CATSRDHIALGDTQYF
TGTGCCACCAGCAGAGATCACATCGCCCTCGGGGATACGCAGTATTTT
>-|TRBJ2-3|TRBV5-1|few
CASSFDPISTDTQYF
TGCGCCAGCAGCTTCGACCCTATTAGCACAGATACGCAGTATTTT
>TRBD1|TRBJ1-4|TRBV28|-
CASTPGQAPSEKLFF
TGTGCCAGCACTCCCGGACAGGCCCCGAGTGAAAAACTGTTTTTT
>TRBD1|TRBJ2-5|TRBV10-3|many
CAIGGSGETQYF
TGTGCCATAGGGGGCTCGGGAGAGACCCAGTACTTC
>-|TRBJ2-3|TRBV28|many
CASSIPPGNTQYF
TGTGCCAGCAGTATACCCCCTGGGAATACGCAGTATTTT
>TRBD2|TRBJ2-1|TRBV20-1|-
CSANLAGAYNEQFF
TGCAGTGCTAACCTAGCGGGGGCTTACAATGAGCAGTTCTTC
>-|TRBJ2-5|TRBV18|-
CASSLYDIQTQYF
TGTGCCAGCTCCCTTTACGACATACAGACCCAGTACTTC
>-|TRBJ2-6|TRBV2|few
CASRDRSAGANVLTF
TGTGCCAGCAGAGACAGGTCGGCTGGGGCCAACGTCCTGACTTTC
>-|TRBJ2-5|TRBV27|few
CASSFWPGEVYF
TGTGCCAGCAGTTTTTGGCCGGGGGAGGTATACTTC
>-|TRBJ2-5|TRBV5-1|few
CASSLASRNEETQYF
TGCGCCAGCAGCTTGGCTAGCAGGAATGAGGAGACCCAGTACTTC
>TRBD2|TRBJ2-1|TRBV6-2/TRBV6-3|-
CASSYSGLAGDDEQFF
TGTGCCAGCAGTTACTCTGGACTAGCGGGAGACGATGAGCAGTTCTTC
>-|TRBJ1-1|TRBV7-6|-
CASSSAGDGYTEAFF
TGTGCCAGCAGTTCGGCTGGGGACGGTTACACTGAAGCTTTCTTT
>-|TRBJ2-2|TRBV7-8|few
CASSSWDIPGELFF
TGTGCCAGCAGCTCCTGGGACATTCCCGGGGAGCTGTTTTTT
>-|TRBJ2-3|TRBV3-1|-
CASSARWLGFQYF
TGTGCCAGCAGCGCGAGGTGGCTGGGCTTCCAGTATTTT
>-|TRBJ1-2|TRBV4-1|few
CASSQPGTPDYGYTF
TGCGCCAGCAGCCAACCCGGGACGCCGGACTATGGCTACACCTTC
>TRBD1|TRBJ2-6|TRBV11-2|few
CASSFRTGGASRSGANVLTF
TGTGCCAGCAGCTTTCGGACAGGGGGGGCCTCGCGTTCTGGGGCCAACGTCCTGACTTTC
>-|TRBJ2-3|TRBV21-1|few
CASSRPTGGTDTQYF
TGTGCCAGCAGCAGGCCGACAGGGGGCACAGATACGCAGTATTTT
>TRBD1|TRBJ1-4|TRBV6-5|-
CASSYTGGLGEKLFF
TGTGCCAGCAGCTACACAGGGGGCCTGGGTGAAAAACTGTTTTTT
>-|TRBJ1-5|TRBV29-1|few
CSVEETGSNQPQHF
TGCAGCGTTGAAGAAACGGGAAGCAATCAGCCCCAGCATTTT
>TRBD1|TRBJ2-5|TRBV2|-
CASRTTGAETQYF
TGTGCCAGCAGAACCACAGGGGCAGAGACCCAGTACTTC
>TRBD2|TRBJ2-3|TRBV19|-
CASTPGSGGPPSTDTQYF
TGTGCCAGTACCCCGGGTAGCGGGGGCCCCCCGAGCACAGATACGCAGTATTTT